This paragraph covers one T cell receptor beta chain sequence. This record comes from a study of blood T cell repertoires in COVID-19. Study at large: Researchers got acute and convalescent COVID-19 samples from the United States, Italy and Spain. Nucleic acid was either cDNA or gDNA, and it came from T cells, B-cell-depleted T cells, or PBMCs.

Per the original methods: Scientists estimated how many nucleated cells there were by amplifying reference gene primers. Libraries were prepared by immunoSEQ multiplex PCR; TCRdb keeps only in-frame clonotypes and omits some of them. D and trimming were read from the DNA, whereas the V and J calls and clone size are those reported in that table. The profile shows 29,000 or so clones, about 91% of them singletons. The sequence came from a man aged 50-60 years with active COVID-19. Sequences were obtained from peripheral blood.

The CDR3 sequence is CASSPLRGPHTQYF. As DNA, the CDR3 is TGCGCCAGCAGCCCCCTTAGAGGCCCACATACGCAGTATTTT. V is TRBV5-1 and J is TRBJ2-3; D is ambiguous. Germline V gene sequence: CDR1 SGHRS, CDR2 YFSETQ. The CDR3 loop spans 14 amino acids. V was clipped by 4 bases and J by 7 bases, with 16 bases between them.